This paragraph covers one TCR beta chain sequence. Its antigen target is currently unknown. No base quality values were provided; no much bigger clone lies one nucleotide off. This entry comes from a study of blood T cell repertoires in COVID-19 (dated by TCRdb to about 2020). Concerning the study at large: The collaborator samples originated in the United States, Italy and Spain and spanned the acute and convalescent phases of COVID-19. The material from the prospective study consisted of cDNA or gDNA derived from T cells, B-cell-depleted T cells, or PBMCs. The dataset comprised deeply sampled blood TCRbeta repertoires from subjects exposed to, actively infected with, or recovered from COVID-19. A freely available public database, intended as a resource for researchers studying the immune response to SARS-CoV-2, is where the repertoires were released. The samples were drawn from two sources: the first 160 participants of the ongoing ImmuneRACE study, and 1,000 to 1,500 subjects contributed by 6 global collaborators. A de-identified subject ID, COVID-19 status, age in years and sex were almost always included in the sample metadata. Where available, HLA class I and class II types were taken from metadata supplied by the sample provider and were not determined by assay-based typing.

The research as a whole found: The quantity of clinical and demographic metadata differed by source and by participant and was supplied without curation.

The collaborating institutions used their own protocols to collect whole blood in K2EDTA tubes. For TCRbeta analysis, collaborator samples were shipped as frozen whole blood, as isolated PBMCs, or as DNA extracted from either sample type. From the germline V gene (reference sequence), CDR1 is SGHNT and CDR2 is YYREEE. Trimmed from V: 5 bases; trimmed from J: 5 bases; junction bases lacking a gene match: 10. Including cysteine and phenylalanine, the CDR3 has 16 amino acids. Of all the DNA, just the CDR3 is kept, 48 bases in frame from base 1. TCRbeta CDR3 regions were amplified from genomic DNA by means of the immunoSEQ Assay, a bias-controlled multiplex PCR. The source study handled its data this way. Nucleated cell counts per sample were estimated from amplification of reference gene primers within the assay. To quantify the absolute abundance of each unique TCRbeta CDR3 rearrangement, sequence reads were collapsed and filtered. For each sample, productive Simpson clonality was calculated as the square root of Simpson's diversity index across productive rearrangements. Entries here come from immuneACCESS through TCRdb and include only in-frame sequences with V and J called. Some clones fail to appear in such tables; in the studies checked, an unresolved V gene covers under half of the shortfall, and the cause of the remainder is unknown. Clonal size and the V and J genes are those of that table, whereas D and trimming came from the DNA. For this sample the table gives 200,000 to 300,000 clones, of which approximately 86% were detected only once. Roughly 0.8% of the sample is taken by the ten largest.

The chain couples TRBV5-4 to TRBJ2-1, with 10 junctional bases fitting TRBD2. The sequencing input was peripheral blood. The sequence derives from a woman in her thirties with acute or convalescent COVID-19. For the CDR3, the sequence is CASRNRTSGKNNEQFF. In nucleotides, the sequence is TGTGCCAGCAGGAACAGGACTAGCGGTAAGAACAATGAGCAGTTCTTC.